This T cell receptor (beta chain) was observed in a study of Ad26.COV2.S vaccination and SARS-CoV-2 variants. Sequencing was performed with immunoSEQ multiplex PCR; in TCRdb, only in-frame clones are kept and a portion is missing. The sample lists roughly 300,000 clones, less than 90% occurring once. Study results and limitations: Vaccine and placebo groups showed comparable non-spike TCR breadth.

Treatment: roughly 19 received Ad26.COV2.S at low or high dose, single or two shots; five or six received placebo; per-sample allocation not given. On day 63 after the first injection, vaccine and placebo recipients gave samples. For this clone: The antigen is unknown.

This CDR3 is 13 amino acids long. The V gene's germline CDR1 is ENHRY and CDR2 SYGVKD. Trimming shortened V by 7 bases and J by 4 bases, and 11 bases separated the two germline ends. This clonotype originated in a person aged 18-65 years who received the Ad26.COV2.S COVID-19 vaccine or a placebo. The chain joins TRBV10-3 to TRBJ2-1; D gene uncertain. The specimen was peripheral blood, collected in a trial of Ad26.COV2.S vaccine versus placebo. The CDR3, as DNA: TGTGCCATCAAACCACTAAGATACAATGAGCAGTTCTTC. The encoded protein is CAIKPLRYNEQFF.